This record looks at one T cell receptor (beta chain) sequence and its context. The CDR3 extends over 15 amino acids. The V gene's germline CDR1 is MNHEY and CDR2 SMNVEV (reference sequence). J lost 10 bases, V lost 5 bases, and 12 bases had no gene match. The entry originates in a study of blood T cell repertoires in COVID-19. For the study at large: The study drew acute and convalescent COVID-19 samples from the United States, Italy and Spain. T cells, B-cell-depleted T cells, or PBMCs supplied cDNA or gDNA.

How the authors handled the data: Amplification with reference gene primers provided the estimates of nucleated cell counts. Assay: immunoSEQ multiplex PCR; the TCRdb copy retains only in-frame clones and omits some. From that table come the V and J calls and clone size; the DNA was used to work out D and trimming. The top ten hold around 2.3% of the sample, which has about 220,000 clones, 83% seen once. Specimen: peripheral blood. The genes are TRBV27 and TRBJ1-4; 8 bases align to TRBD1. The sequence derives from a woman between 40 and 50 years old with active or convalescent COVID-19. In DNA form, the CDR3 reads TGTGCCAGCAGTCCTGCCAGGGGGCGAGAAGTAAAACTGTTTTTT. Encoded protein: CASSPARGREVKLFF.